Listed here is a single T cell receptor (beta chain). The data are from a study of cytomegalovirus exposure and HLA in healthy donors. PCR involved 60 Vbeta and 13 Jbeta primers. Method: immunoSEQ multiplex PCR; TCRdb's copy keeps in-frame clones and lacks some. The sample has under 200,000 clones, roughly 80% seen once. V was pared by 1 base and J by 1 base, with 11 bases between. Germline assignment: CDR1 MGHRA and CDR2 YSYEKL. CDR3 length: 16 amino acids. Input material: PBMCs. This TCR was sampled from a man aged 25 to 45 in good health and CMV-seronegative. The chain links TRBV4-1 to TRBJ2-1, with a tentative D call TRBD2 (5 bases). The CDR3 nucleotides are TGCGCCAGCAGCCAAGGCCCTAGCACTTCCTACAATGAGCAGTTCTTC. This encodes CASSQGPSTSYNEQFF.